These T cell receptor beta chains were read from a single sample in a study of coeliac disease. Here immunoSEQ multiplex PCR was the method, and the copy in TCRdb shows in-frame clones only, minus some. The data contain 4,000 to 5,000 clones, about three fifths of them singletons. Sequencing was carried out using intraepithelial lymphocytes from the gut. The receptors stem from a woman between 18 and 29 years old with active celiac disease. The CDR3 runs from the conserved cysteine through the conserved F or W. A D gene is named only where the DNA matches it firmly. Size is omitted from some rows. Given values are once, few, many or a class for expanded clones.

D gene: TRBD2; clone size: few; J gene: TRBJ2-1; V gene: TRBV2; CDR3 protein: CASSVKRGAANSYNEQFF; CDR3 DNA: TGTGCCAGCAGTGTTAAGCGGGGGGCCGCTAACTCCTACAATGAGCAGTTCTTC
D gene: NA; clone size: NA; J gene: TRBJ2-5; V gene: TRBV2; CDR3 protein: CASSDRGVETQYF; CDR3 DNA: TGTGCCAGCAGTGACAGGGGGGTAGAGACCCAGTACTTC
D gene: NA; clone size: NA; J gene: TRBJ2-2; V gene: TRBV6-5; CDR3 protein: CASTRTEANTGELFF; CDR3 DNA: TGTGCCAGCACTAGGACAGAAGCGAACACCGGGGAGCTGTTTTTT
D gene: NA; clone size: NA; J gene: TRBJ1-4; V gene: TRBV27; CDR3 protein: CASSWSRGWFLFF; CDR3 DNA: TGTGCCAGCAGTTGGTCGCGGGGATGGTTTCTGTTTTTT
D gene: NA; clone size: NA; J gene: TRBJ1-6; V gene: TRBV4-1; CDR3 protein: CASSQDSGYNSPLHF; CDR3 DNA: TGCGCCAGCAGCCAAGATTCCGGTTATAATTCACCCCTCCACTTT
D gene: NA; clone size: NA; J gene: TRBJ1-1; V gene: TRBV7-8; CDR3 protein: CASSYAQTNTEAFF; CDR3 DNA: TGTGCCAGCAGCTACGCACAGACGAACACTGAAGCTTTCTTT
D gene: TRBD2; clone size: once; J gene: TRBJ2-3; V gene: TRBV2; CDR3 protein: CASSPGLAGSDTQYF; CDR3 DNA: TGTGCCAGCAGTCCAGGACTAGCGGGGTCAGATACGCAGTATTTT
D gene: TRBD1; clone size: few; J gene: TRBJ2-7; V gene: TRBV7-9; CDR3 protein: CASSQTGASSYEQYF; CDR3 DNA: TGTGCCAGCAGCCAAACAGGGGCCAGCTCCTACGAGCAGTACTTC
D gene: NA; clone size: NA; J gene: TRBJ1-4; V gene: TRBV4-1; CDR3 protein: CASSQRWGDSEKLFF; CDR3 DNA: TGCGCCAGCAGCCAGAGATGGGGTGACAGTGAAAAACTGTTTTTT
D gene: NA; clone size: NA; J gene: TRBJ1-5; V gene: TRBV5-1; CDR3 protein: CASSLAGGNQPQHF; CDR3 DNA: TGCGCCAGCAGCTTGGCGGGGGGCAATCAGCCCCAGCATTTT
D gene: NA; clone size: NA; J gene: TRBJ2-7; V gene: TRBV27; CDR3 protein: CASSWRTGWELYEQYF; CDR3 DNA: TGTGCCAGCAGTTGGCGAACAGGGTGGGAGCTCTACGAGCAGTACTTC
D gene: NA; clone size: NA; J gene: TRBJ2-7; V gene: TRBV7-2; CDR3 protein: CASSLEWHYEQYF; CDR3 DNA: TGTGCCAGCAGCTTAGAATGGCACTACGAGCAGTACTTC
D gene: NA; clone size: few; J gene: TRBJ1-4; V gene: TRBV28; CDR3 protein: CASSPGRWPNEKLFF; CDR3 DNA: TGTGCCAGCAGCCCTGGGAGGTGGCCTAATGAAAAACTGTTTTTT
D gene: NA; clone size: NA; J gene: TRBJ2-7; V gene: TRBV9; CDR3 protein: CASSAGYEQYF; CDR3 DNA: TGTGCCAGCAGCGCCGGGTACGAGCAGTACTTC
D gene: TRBD1; clone size: once; J gene: TRBJ2-7; V gene: TRBV29-1; CDR3 protein: CSGLTGAEQYF; CDR3 DNA: TGCAGCGGATTGACAGGGGCCGAGCAGTACTTC
D gene: NA; clone size: NA; J gene: TRBJ1-2; V gene: TRBV7-2; CDR3 protein: CASSAGQWDYGYTF; CDR3 DNA: TGTGCCAGCAGCGCCGGACAGTGGGACTATGGCTACACCTTC
D gene: NA; clone size: NA; J gene: TRBJ2-1; V gene: TRBV5-1; CDR3 protein: CASSLELYCDEQFF; CDR3 DNA: TGCGCCAGCAGCTTGGAACTATATTGCGATGAGCAGTTCTTC
D gene: NA; clone size: NA; J gene: TRBJ2-1; V gene: TRBV5-4; CDR3 protein: CASSLVAIRYNEQFF; CDR3 DNA: TGTGCCAGCAGCTTGGTAGCCATAAGGTACAATGAGCAGTTCTTC
D gene: NA; clone size: NA; J gene: TRBJ1-5; V gene: TRBV28; CDR3 protein: CASSSSGWDQPQHF; CDR3 DNA: NA
D gene: TRBD2; clone size: large; J gene: TRBJ2-3; V gene: TRBV4-1; CDR3 protein: CASSQEIGGGRWTDTQYF; CDR3 DNA: TGCGCCAGCAGCCAAGAAATTGGGGGGGGAAGGTGGACAGATACGCAGTATTTT
D gene: TRBD1; clone size: few; J gene: TRBJ2-1; V gene: TRBV28; CDR3 protein: CASSLAGGQFF; CDR3 DNA: TGTGCCAGCAGTTTAGCAGGGGGCCAGTTCTTC
D gene: NA; clone size: NA; J gene: TRBJ2-3; V gene: TRBV19; CDR3 protein: CASSIRKTGPLPDTQYF; CDR3 DNA: TGTGCCAGTAGTATACGTAAGACAGGCCCCTTGCCAGATACGCAGTATTTT
D gene: NA; clone size: NA; J gene: TRBJ1-5; V gene: TRBV29-1; CDR3 protein: CSVCSDWGNQPQHF; CDR3 DNA: TGCAGCGTTTGCTCCGACTGGGGCAATCAGCCCCAGCATTTT
D gene: TRBD1; clone size: once; J gene: TRBJ2-7; V gene: TRBV10-1; CDR3 protein: CASSLNRGYEQYF; CDR3 DNA: TGCGCCAGCAGTTTAAACAGGGGCTACGAGCAGTACTTC
D gene: NA; clone size: few; J gene: TRBJ2-5; V gene: TRBV11-2; CDR3 protein: CASSLFPAPGETQYF; CDR3 DNA: TGTGCCAGCAGCTTATTTCCCGCGCCAGGGGAGACCCAGTACTTC
D gene: NA; clone size: NA; J gene: TRBJ1-1; V gene: TRBV6-5; CDR3 protein: CASSYRQNTEAFF; CDR3 DNA: TGTGCCAGCAGTTACCGACAGAACACTGAAGCTTTCTTT
D gene: TRBD1; clone size: large; J gene: TRBJ2-7; V gene: TRBV5-1; CDR3 protein: CASSSSRTGYYEQYF; CDR3 DNA: TGCGCCAGCAGCTCCTCCCGGACAGGTTACTACGAGCAGTACTTC
D gene: NA; clone size: NA; J gene: TRBJ1-1; V gene: TRBV28; CDR3 protein: CASSSRDSHRAFF; CDR3 DNA: TGTGCCAGCAGTTCCCGGGACTCCCACCGGGCTTTCTTT
D gene: NA; clone size: large; J gene: TRBJ2-5; V gene: TRBV6-6; CDR3 protein: CASSDTNFQETQYF; CDR3 DNA: TGTGCCAGCAGTGACACAAATTTCCAAGAGACCCAGTACTTC